This T cell receptor beta chain was captured in a study of blood T cell repertoires in COVID-19. TCRdb's copy holds only in-frame clones and misses some; the assay was immunoSEQ multiplex PCR. Of around 160,000 clones listed, around nine tenths were seen once; the top ten hold over 2%. This clone rates as medium-sized. This CDR3 is 15 amino acids long. The germline V gene has CDR1 SGHRS and CDR2 YFSETQ. Trimming left V 5 bases short and J 5 bases short, with 19 bases between. This receptor was taken from a human donor in a cohort sampled during active COVID-19. Input material: peripheral blood. The chain couples TRBV5-1 to TRBJ1-2, with a possible D match to TRBD1 (6 bases). The CDR3 region is CASSPKGGETYGYTF. CDR3 nucleotide sequence: TGCGCCAGCAGTCCGAAGGGGGGGGAGACATATGGCTACACCTTC.